The source of this T cell receptor (beta chain) is a study of T cell repertoires in cytomegalovirus infection. Study details: Matching HLA type, along with CMV infection, was indicated by public TCR beta signatures. Study results and caveats: The ex vivo response was dominated by HLA-C-restricted CMV-specific TCR beta clonotypes. Identification of carriers of CMV plus the relevant HLA was achieved through cumulative public TCR beta family frequency.

TCRdb fed the reads into MiXCR, producing one record per CDR3 protein. The table records about 190,000 distinct CDR3 sequences, more than 9% of them present only once. The CDR3 contains 17 residues. Trimming cost V 4 bases and J 1 base, with 20 bases left between them. CDR1 and CDR2 (germline): SGHDT, YYEEEE. This clonotype was detected a few times. Antigen unknown. The clonotype comes from a human donor in good health (CMV status not recorded). Some clones in this sample may be carry-over from other donors' samples. The chain joins TRBV5-6 to TRBJ1-1; no clear D. Source material: PBMCs. Written as DNA, the CDR3 is TGTGCCAGCAGCGAGGATGTCGGGCTATCTCAGAACACTGAAGCTTTCTTT. Translated: CASSEDVGLSQNTEAFF.